A selection of T cell receptor beta chains follows, all from one sample in a study of T cells in Graves' hyperthyroidism and ophthalmopathy. One entry per CDR3 protein, called by TCRdb with MiXCR from the multiplex PCR reads. The sample holds 560,000 or so distinct CDR3 sequences, more than 45% seen once. The specimen sequenced was peripheral blood or thyroid tissue (not recorded which). These receptors were obtained from a woman younger than 30 with Graves' hyperthyroidism. Each CDR3 is given with its conserved first and last residue. A D gene is named only where the DNA matches it firmly. Part of the rows lack a size; the others show once, few, many or a class for expanded clones.

J gene: TRBJ2-6; V gene: TRBV15; clone size: NA; D gene: NA; CDR3 protein: CATSRVHGANVLTF; CDR3 DNA: TGTGCCACCAGCAGGGTCCATGGGGCCAACGTCCTGACTTTC
J gene: TRBJ1-2; V gene: TRBV25-1; clone size: NA; D gene: TRBD1; CDR3 protein: CASSTSGGYLKLYGYTF; CDR3 DNA: TGTGCCAGCAGTACCTCAGGGGGCTACTTAAAATTGTATGGCTACACCTTC
J gene: TRBJ1-2; V gene: TRBV19; clone size: many; D gene: NA; CDR3 protein: CASSNYGYTF; CDR3 DNA: TGTGCCAGTAGTAACTATGGCTACACCTTC
J gene: TRBJ2-7; V gene: TRBV7-2; clone size: NA; D gene: NA; CDR3 protein: CASSSPSRAYEQYF; CDR3 DNA: TGTGCCAGCAGCTCCCCCAGCCGCGCCTACGAGCAGTACTTC
J gene: TRBJ1-2; V gene: TRBV9; clone size: NA; D gene: NA; CDR3 protein: CASSPPGKANYGYTF; CDR3 DNA: TGTGCCAGCTCACCACCTGGGAAGGCTAACTATGGCTACACCTTC
J gene: TRBJ2-2; V gene: TRBV10-3; clone size: NA; D gene: NA; CDR3 protein: CAISEGGGHTGELFF; CDR3 DNA: TGTGCCATCAGTGAGGGGGGAGGTCACACCGGGGAGCTGTTTTTT
J gene: TRBJ2-5; V gene: TRBV2; clone size: NA; D gene: NA; CDR3 protein: CASRDTKTQYF; CDR3 DNA: TGTGCCAGCAGGGACACGAAGACCCAGTACTTC
J gene: TRBJ1-5; V gene: TRBV6-5; clone size: few; D gene: NA; CDR3 protein: CASSYFRGTRQPQHF; CDR3 DNA: TGTGCCAGCAGTTACTTCAGGGGAACGCGGCAGCCCCAGCATTTT
J gene: TRBJ1-2; V gene: TRBV9; clone size: once; D gene: NA; CDR3 protein: CASSGRTALKSYYGYTF; CDR3 DNA: TGTGCCAGCAGTGGACGGACAGCCCTGAAAAGCTACTATGGCTACACCTTC
J gene: TRBJ2-3; V gene: TRBV2; clone size: many; D gene: NA; CDR3 protein: CASSPTDTQYF; CDR3 DNA: TGTGCCAGCTCCCCCACAGATACGCAGTATTTT
J gene: TRBJ2-7; V gene: TRBV7-9; clone size: many; D gene: NA; CDR3 protein: CASTGAAEQYF; CDR3 DNA: TGTGCCAGCACAGGCGCGGCGGAGCAGTACTTC
J gene: TRBJ2-5; V gene: TRBV24-1; clone size: many; D gene: TRBD1; CDR3 protein: CATGTGTFGETQYF; CDR3 DNA: TGTGCCACAGGGACAGGGACTTTTGGAGAGACCCAGTACTTC
J gene: TRBJ1-1; V gene: TRBV20-1; clone size: many; D gene: NA; CDR3 protein: CSARRQYTEAFF; CDR3 DNA: TGCAGTGCAAGGAGACAGTACACTGAAGCTTTCTTT
J gene: TRBJ2-7; V gene: TRBV24-1; clone size: many; D gene: TRBD2; CDR3 protein: CATRTGLAGGEQYF; CDR3 DNA: TGTGCCACCAGAACGGGACTAGCGGGAGGCGAGCAGTACTTC
J gene: TRBJ1-1; V gene: TRBV11-2; clone size: few; D gene: TRBD1; CDR3 protein: CASSTHRGAVTEAFF; CDR3 DNA: TGTGCCAGCAGCACTCACAGGGGTGCGGTCACTGAAGCTTTCTTT
J gene: TRBJ1-4; V gene: TRBV20-1; clone size: NA; D gene: NA; CDR3 protein: CSARDPGRGEKLFF; CDR3 DNA: TGCAGTGCTAGAGATCCTGGGAGGGGTGAAAAACTGTTTTTT
J gene: TRBJ2-2; V gene: TRBV11-1; clone size: NA; D gene: NA; CDR3 protein: CASSLNGPEGGELFF; CDR3 DNA: TGTGCCAGCAGCCTCAACGGGCCGGAGGGTGGGGAGCTGTTTTTT
J gene: TRBJ1-5; V gene: TRBV7-2; clone size: NA; D gene: TRBD1; CDR3 protein: CASSYRGQVQPQHF; CDR3 DNA: TGTGCCAGCAGTTACAGGGGGCAGGTTCAGCCCCAGCATTTT
J gene: TRBJ2-5; V gene: TRBV2; clone size: NA; D gene: NA; CDR3 protein: CASSGQGRGTQYF; CDR3 DNA: TGTGCCAGCAGTGGACAGGGGAGGGGGACCCAGTACTTC
J gene: TRBJ1-2; V gene: TRBV24-1; clone size: NA; D gene: TRBD1; CDR3 protein: CATSDRGYGYTF; CDR3 DNA: TGTGCCACCTCCGACAGGGGCTATGGCTACACCTTC
J gene: TRBJ1-1; V gene: TRBV29-1; clone size: once; D gene: NA; CDR3 protein: CSVWSEYGYTEAFF; CDR3 DNA: TGCAGCGTTTGGAGTGAGTACGGGTACACTGAAGCTTTCTTT
J gene: TRBJ2-7; V gene: TRBV7-7; clone size: many; D gene: TRBD1; CDR3 protein: CASSRSTGNEEQYF; CDR3 DNA: TGTGCTAGCAGCCGATCGACAGGGAATGAAGAGCAGTACTTC
J gene: TRBJ1-4; V gene: TRBV2; clone size: many; D gene: TRBD1; CDR3 protein: CASADNRDRAFF; CDR3 DNA: TGTGCCAGCGCGGATAACCGGGACAGGGCGTTTTTT
J gene: TRBJ1-6; V gene: TRBV2; clone size: few; D gene: TRBD1; CDR3 protein: CASGQGGSPLHF; CDR3 DNA: TGTGCCAGTGGACAGGGGGGATCCCCCCTCCACTTT
J gene: TRBJ2-5; V gene: TRBV10-1; clone size: NA; D gene: TRBD2; CDR3 protein: CATRTSGRGRETQYF; CDR3 DNA: TGCGCCACCAGGACTAGCGGGAGAGGGCGAGAGACCCAGTACTTC
J gene: TRBJ1-1; V gene: TRBV10-3; clone size: few; D gene: NA; CDR3 protein: CAISESPGHGTEAFF; CDR3 DNA: TGTGCCATCAGTGAGTCGCCAGGGCACGGGACTGAAGCTTTCTTT
J gene: TRBJ2-7; V gene: TRBV7-2; clone size: many; D gene: TRBD2; CDR3 protein: CASSTRASGAYEQYF; CDR3 DNA: TGTGCCAGCAGCACCCGAGCTAGCGGGGCCTACGAGCAGTACTTC